This TCR beta chain was recovered during a study of CD8 T cells in ankylosing spondylitis. Study conclusions and caveats: Disease-linked clones were CD8+ and relatively rare in peripheral blood.

This clonotype has just a few counts. The antigen is undetermined. CDR1 and CDR2 (germline): SGHRS, YFSETQ. The CDR3 runs 16 residues. The junction had 9 bases not matched to a gene; V was cut back by 0 bases and J by 6 bases. TCRdb re-called the 5' RACE reads through MiXCR, storing one row per CDR3 protein. This table holds about 130,000 distinct CDR3 sequences, approximately 9.7% found once. This clonotype originated in a male donor with ankylosing spondylitis or in good health (not recorded which). The chain recombines TRBV5-1 with TRBJ2-1; 7 bases align to TRBD2. Sequenced input: blood, either unsorted or a sorted T cell fraction (not recorded which). The CDR3 DNA reads as TGCGCCAGCAGCTTGGTACTCGCGGGAGCCCCCAATGAGCAGTTCTTC. The encoded protein is CASSLVLAGAPNEQFF.